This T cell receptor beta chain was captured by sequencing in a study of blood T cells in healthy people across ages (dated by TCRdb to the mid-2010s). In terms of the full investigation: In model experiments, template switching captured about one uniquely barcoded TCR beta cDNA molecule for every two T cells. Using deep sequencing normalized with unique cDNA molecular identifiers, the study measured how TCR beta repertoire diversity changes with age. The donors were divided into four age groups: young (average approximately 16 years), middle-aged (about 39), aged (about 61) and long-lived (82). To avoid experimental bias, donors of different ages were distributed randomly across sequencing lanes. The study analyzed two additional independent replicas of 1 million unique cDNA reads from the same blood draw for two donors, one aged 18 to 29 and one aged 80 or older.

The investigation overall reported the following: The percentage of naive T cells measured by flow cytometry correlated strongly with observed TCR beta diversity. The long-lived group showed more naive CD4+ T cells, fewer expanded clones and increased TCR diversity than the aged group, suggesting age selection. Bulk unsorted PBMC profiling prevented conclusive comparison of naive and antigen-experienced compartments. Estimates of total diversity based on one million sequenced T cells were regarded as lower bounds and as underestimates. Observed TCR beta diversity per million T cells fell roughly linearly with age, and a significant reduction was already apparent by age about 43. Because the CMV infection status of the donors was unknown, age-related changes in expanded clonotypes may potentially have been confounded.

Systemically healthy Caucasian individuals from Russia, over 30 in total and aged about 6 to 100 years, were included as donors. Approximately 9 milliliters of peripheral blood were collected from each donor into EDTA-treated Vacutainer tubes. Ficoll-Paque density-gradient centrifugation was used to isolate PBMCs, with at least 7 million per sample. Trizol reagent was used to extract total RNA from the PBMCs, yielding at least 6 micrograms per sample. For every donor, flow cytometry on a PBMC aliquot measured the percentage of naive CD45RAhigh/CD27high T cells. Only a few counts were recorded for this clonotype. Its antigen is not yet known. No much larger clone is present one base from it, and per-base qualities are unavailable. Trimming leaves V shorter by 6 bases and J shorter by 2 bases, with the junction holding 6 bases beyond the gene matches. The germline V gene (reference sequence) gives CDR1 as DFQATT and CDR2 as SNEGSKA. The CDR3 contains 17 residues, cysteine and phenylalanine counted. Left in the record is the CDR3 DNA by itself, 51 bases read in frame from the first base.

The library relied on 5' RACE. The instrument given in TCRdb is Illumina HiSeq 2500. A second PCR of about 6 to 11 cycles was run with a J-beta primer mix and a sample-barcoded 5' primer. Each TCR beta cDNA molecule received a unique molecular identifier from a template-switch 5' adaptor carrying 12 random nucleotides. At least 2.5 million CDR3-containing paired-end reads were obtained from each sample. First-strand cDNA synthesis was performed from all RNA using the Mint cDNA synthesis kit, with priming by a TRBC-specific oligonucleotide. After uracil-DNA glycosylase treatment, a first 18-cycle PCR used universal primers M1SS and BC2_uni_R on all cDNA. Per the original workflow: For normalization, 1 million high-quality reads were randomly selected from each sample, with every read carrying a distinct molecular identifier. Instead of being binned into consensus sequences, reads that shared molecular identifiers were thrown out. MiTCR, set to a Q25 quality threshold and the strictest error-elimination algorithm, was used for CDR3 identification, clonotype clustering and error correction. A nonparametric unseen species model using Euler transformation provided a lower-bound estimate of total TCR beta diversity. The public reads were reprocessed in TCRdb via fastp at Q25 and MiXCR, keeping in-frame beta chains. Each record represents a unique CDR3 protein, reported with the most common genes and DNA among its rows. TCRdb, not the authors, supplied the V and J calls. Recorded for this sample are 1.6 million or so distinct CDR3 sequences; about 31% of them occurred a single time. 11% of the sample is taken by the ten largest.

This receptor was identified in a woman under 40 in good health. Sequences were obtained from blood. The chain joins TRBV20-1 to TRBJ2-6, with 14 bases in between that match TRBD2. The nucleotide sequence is TGCAGTGCCGGACTAGCGGGAGGAATGGCTGGGGCCAACGTCCTGACTTTC. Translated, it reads CSAGLAGGMAGANVLTF.